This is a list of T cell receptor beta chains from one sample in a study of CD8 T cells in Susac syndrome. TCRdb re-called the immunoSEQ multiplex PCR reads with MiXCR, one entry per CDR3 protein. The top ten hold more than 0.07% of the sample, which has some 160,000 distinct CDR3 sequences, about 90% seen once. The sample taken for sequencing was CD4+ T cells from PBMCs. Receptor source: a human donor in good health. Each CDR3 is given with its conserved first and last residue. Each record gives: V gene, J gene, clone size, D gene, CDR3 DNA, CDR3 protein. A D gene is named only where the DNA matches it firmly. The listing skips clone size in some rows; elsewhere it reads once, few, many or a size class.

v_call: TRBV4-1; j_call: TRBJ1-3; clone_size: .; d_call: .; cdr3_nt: TGCGCCAGCAGCCAAGTTATTCCGGGGTATGGTTCTGGAAACACCATATATTTT; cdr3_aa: CASSQVIPGYGSGNTIYF
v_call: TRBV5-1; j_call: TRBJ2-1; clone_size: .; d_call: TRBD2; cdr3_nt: TGCGCCAGCAGCACCGGACTAGCCGGGGAGCAGTTCTTC; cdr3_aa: CASSTGLAGEQFF
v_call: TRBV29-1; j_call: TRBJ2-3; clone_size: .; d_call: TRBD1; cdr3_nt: TGCAGCGTTGTATACAGGGGTGCAGATACGCAGTATTTT; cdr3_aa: CSVVYRGADTQYF
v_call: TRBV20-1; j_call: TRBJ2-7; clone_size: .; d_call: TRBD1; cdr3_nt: TGCAGTGCTAGAGCCGGGACAGGGAATCCCTACGAGCAGTACTTC; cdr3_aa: CSARAGTGNPYEQYF
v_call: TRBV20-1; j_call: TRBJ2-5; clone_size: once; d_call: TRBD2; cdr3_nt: TGCAGTGCTAGGGGACTAGCGGGCTCTCTGGAGACCCAGTACTTC; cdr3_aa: CSARGLAGSLETQYF
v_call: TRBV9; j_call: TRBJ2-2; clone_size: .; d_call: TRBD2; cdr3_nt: TGTGCCAGCAGCGAGGGAGGGGCTCCCGGGGAGCTGTTTTTT; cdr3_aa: CASSEGGAPGELFF
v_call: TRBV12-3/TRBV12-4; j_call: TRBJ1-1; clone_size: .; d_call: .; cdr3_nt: TGTGCCAGCAGTTTTTCCGGCCGCGTCATTGAAGCTTTCTTT; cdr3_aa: CASSFSGRVIEAFF
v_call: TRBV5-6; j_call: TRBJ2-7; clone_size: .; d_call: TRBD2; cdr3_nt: TGTGCCAGCAGCTTGTTCAGCGGGGAGCAGCAGTACTTC; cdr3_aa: CASSLFSGEQQYF
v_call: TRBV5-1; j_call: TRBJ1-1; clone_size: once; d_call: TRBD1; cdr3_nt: TGCGCCAGCAGCTTGGTGGGACAGGGATTCCAGGCTTTCTTT; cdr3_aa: CASSLVGQGFQAFF
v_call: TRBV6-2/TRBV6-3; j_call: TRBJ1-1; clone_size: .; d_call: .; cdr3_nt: TGTGCCAGCAGTTACGGGACCGAGCGTCTAGCTTTCTTT; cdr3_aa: CASSYGTERLAFF
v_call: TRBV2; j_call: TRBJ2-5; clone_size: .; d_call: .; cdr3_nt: TGTGCCAGCAGTGAAGGCCTCCCGATGAAGACCCAGTACTTC; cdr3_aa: CASSEGLPMKTQYF
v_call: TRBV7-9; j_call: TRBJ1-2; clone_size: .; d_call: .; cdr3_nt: TGTGCCAGCAGCGGAGGGGGAGATGTTGGCTACACCTTC; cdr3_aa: CASSGGGDVGYTF
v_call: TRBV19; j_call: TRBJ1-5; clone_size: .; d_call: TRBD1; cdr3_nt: TGTGCCAGTACCGCGGGACAGGGGAGGAATCAGCCCCAGCATTTT; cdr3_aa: CASTAGQGRNQPQHF
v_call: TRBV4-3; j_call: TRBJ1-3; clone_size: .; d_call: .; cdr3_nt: TGCGCCAGCAGCCAAGGGGCGATCCACTCTGGAAACACCATATATTTT; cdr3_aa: CASSQGAIHSGNTIYF
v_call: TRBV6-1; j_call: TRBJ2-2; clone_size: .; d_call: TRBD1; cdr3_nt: TGTGCCAGCAGTGAAGCTGATACAGGGGGCCTTAACACCGGGGAGCTGTTTTTT; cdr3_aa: CASSEADTGGLNTGELFF
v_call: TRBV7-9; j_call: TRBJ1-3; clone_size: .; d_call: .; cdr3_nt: TGTGCCCAGGTGCTGCCCTCTGGAAACACCATATATTTT; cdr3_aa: CAQVLPSGNTIYF
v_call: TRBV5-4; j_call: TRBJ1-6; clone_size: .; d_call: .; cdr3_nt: TGTGCCAGCAGGTCCGGGACTCCGCAGTCACCCCTCCACTTT; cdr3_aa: CASRSGTPQSPLHF
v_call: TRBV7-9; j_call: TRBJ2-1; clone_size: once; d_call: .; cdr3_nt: TGTGCCAGCAGCTTCAGGGGAGAAGATGAGCAGTTCTTC; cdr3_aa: CASSFRGEDEQFF
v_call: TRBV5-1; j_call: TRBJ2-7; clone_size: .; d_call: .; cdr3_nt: TGCGCCAGCAGCTTGGACGCGTACTCCTACGAGCAGTACTTC; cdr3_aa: CASSLDAYSYEQYF
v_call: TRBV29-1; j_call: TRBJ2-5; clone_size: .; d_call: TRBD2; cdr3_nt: TGCAGCGTTTTATCGACTAGCGGGGGGGCCGGGAGTGAGACCCAGTACTTC; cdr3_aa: CSVLSTSGGAGSETQYF
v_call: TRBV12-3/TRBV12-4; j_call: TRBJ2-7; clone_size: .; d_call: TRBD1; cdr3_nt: TGTGCCAGCAGTCACAGACAGGGAAGCGAGCAGTACTTC; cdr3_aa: CASSHRQGSEQYF
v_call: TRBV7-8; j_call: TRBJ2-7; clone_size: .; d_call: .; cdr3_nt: TGTGCCAGCCGAACCTGGCGTAGCGAGCAGTACTTC; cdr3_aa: CASRTWRSEQYF
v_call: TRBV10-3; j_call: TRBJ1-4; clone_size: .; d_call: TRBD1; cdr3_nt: TGTGCCATCTCAGGACAGGAGGCAACTAATGAAAAACTGTTTTTT; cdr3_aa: CAISGQEATNEKLFF
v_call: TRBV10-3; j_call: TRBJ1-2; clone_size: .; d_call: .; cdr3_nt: TGTGCCATCAGTGACCCTGGACAGAGACGGCGCTATGGCTACACCTTC; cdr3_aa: CAISDPGQRRRYGYTF
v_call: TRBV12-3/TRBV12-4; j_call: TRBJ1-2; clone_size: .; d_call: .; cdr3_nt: TGTGCCAGCAGTTTAGTGGGACAAGTTAACTATGGCTACACCTTC; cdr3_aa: CASSLVGQVNYGYTF
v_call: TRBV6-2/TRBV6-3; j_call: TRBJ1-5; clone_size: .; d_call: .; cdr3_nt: TGTGCCAGCAAGGGGCAGGGACAGCCCCAGCATTTT; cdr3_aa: CASKGQGQPQHF
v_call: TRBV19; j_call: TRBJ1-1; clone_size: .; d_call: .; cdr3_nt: TGTGCCAGCAACGGACGGCAAAACACTGAAGCTTTCTTT; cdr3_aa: CASNGRQNTEAFF
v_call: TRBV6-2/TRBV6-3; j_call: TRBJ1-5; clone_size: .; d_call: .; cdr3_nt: TGTGCCAGCAGTTACTCGAAACAGCCCCAGCATTTT; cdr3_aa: CASSYSKQPQHF
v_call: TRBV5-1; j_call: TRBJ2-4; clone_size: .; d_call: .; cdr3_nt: TGCGCCAGCGCCCATTACCTAGCCAAAAACATTCAGTACTTC; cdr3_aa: CASAHYLAKNIQYF
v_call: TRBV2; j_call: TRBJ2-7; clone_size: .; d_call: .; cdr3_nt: TGTGCCAGCGTCACCGGGATCACCTCCTACGAGCAGTACTTC; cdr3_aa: CASVTGITSYEQYF
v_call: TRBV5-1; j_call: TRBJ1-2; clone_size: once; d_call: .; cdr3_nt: TGCGCCAGCAGCCAAAGCTCGGACAGCAGCTATGGCTACACCTTC; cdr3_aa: CASSQSSDSSYGYTF
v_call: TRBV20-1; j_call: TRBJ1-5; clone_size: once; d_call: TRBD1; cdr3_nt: TGCAGTGCTCGACAGGGATTGGAGCAGCCCCAGCATTTT; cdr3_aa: CSARQGLEQPQHF
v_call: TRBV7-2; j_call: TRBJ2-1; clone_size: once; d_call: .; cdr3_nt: TGTGCCAGCAGCCTGTGGGGGAGCGGCAATGAGCAGTTCTTC; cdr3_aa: CASSLWGSGNEQFF
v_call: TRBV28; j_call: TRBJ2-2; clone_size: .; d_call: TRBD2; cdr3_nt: TGTGCCAGCAGTTTATCGGGACTAGCGGGAGGGTACACCGGGGAGCTGTTTTTT; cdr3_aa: CASSLSGLAGGYTGELFF
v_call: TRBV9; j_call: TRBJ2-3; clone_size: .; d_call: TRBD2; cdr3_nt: TGTGCCAGCAGCGTAGGGGCTAGCGGAGCAGATACGCAGTATTTT; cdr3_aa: CASSVGASGADTQYF
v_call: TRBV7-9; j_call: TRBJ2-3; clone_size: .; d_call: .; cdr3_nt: TGTGCCAGCAGCTTAGTAGACCTAGATACGCAGTATTTT; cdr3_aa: CASSLVDLDTQYF
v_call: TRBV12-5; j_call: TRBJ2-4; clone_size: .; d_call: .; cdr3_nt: TGTGCTAGTGGACCCGCCCGGACCATTCAGTACTTC; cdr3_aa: CASGPARTIQYF
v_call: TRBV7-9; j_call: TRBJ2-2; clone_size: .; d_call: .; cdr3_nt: TGTGCCAGCAGGAGGCAGGGAAACACCGGGGAGCTGTTTTTT; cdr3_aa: CASRRQGNTGELFF
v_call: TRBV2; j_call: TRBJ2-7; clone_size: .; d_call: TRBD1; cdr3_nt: TGTGCCAGCGATGTCCAGGGGGCCTCCTACGAGCAGTACTTC; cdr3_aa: CASDVQGASYEQYF
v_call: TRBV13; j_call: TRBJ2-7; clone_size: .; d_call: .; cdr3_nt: TGTGTCAGCAGCTTGGGCGGGACAAACGCCTACGAGCAGTACTTC; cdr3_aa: CVSSLGGTNAYEQYF
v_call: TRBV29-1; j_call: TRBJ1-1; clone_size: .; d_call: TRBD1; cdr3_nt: TGCAGCGCCGGACAGGCCCTGAACACTGAAGCTTTCTTT; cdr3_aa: CSAGQALNTEAFF
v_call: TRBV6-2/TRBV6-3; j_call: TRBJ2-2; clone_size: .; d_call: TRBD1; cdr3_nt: TGTGCCAGCATCAGGGGGAGAATCGACACCGGGGAGCTGTTTTTT; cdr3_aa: CASIRGRIDTGELFF
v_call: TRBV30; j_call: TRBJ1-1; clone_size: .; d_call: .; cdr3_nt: TGTGCCTGGAGTGTTGTGTTCAACACTGAAGCTTTCTTT; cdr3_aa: CAWSVVFNTEAFF
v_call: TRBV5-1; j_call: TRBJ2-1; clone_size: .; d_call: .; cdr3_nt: TGCGCCAGCAGCTTGGCGGGGGACGTCTACAATGAGCAGTTCTTC; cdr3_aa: CASSLAGDVYNEQFF